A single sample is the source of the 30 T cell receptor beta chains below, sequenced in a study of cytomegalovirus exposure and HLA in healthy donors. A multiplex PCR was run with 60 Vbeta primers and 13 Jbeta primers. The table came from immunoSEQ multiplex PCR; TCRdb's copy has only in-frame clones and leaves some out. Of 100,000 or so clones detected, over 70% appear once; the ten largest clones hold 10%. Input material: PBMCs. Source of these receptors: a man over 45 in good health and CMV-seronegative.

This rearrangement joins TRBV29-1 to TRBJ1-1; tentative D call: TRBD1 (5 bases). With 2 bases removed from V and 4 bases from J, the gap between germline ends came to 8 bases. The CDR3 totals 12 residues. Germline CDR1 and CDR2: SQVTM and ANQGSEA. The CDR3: CSVELGVTEAFF. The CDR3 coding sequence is TGCAGCGTTGAATTAGGGGTCACTGAAGCTTTCTTT.

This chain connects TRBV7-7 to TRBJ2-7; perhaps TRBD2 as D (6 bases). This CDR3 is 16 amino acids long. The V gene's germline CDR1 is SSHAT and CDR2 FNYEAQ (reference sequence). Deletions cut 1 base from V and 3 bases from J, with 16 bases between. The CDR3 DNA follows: TGTGCCAGCAGCTTAGACGGCGGGGCCCTATACTACGAGCAGTACTTC. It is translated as CASSLDGGALYYEQYF.

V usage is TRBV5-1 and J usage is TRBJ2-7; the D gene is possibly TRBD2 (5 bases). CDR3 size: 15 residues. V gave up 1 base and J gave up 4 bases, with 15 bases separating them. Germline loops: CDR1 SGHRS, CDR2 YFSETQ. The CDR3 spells CASSLRGLREYEQYF. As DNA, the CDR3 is TGCGCCAGCAGCTTGCGGGGTCTGCGAGAGTACGAGCAGTACTTC.

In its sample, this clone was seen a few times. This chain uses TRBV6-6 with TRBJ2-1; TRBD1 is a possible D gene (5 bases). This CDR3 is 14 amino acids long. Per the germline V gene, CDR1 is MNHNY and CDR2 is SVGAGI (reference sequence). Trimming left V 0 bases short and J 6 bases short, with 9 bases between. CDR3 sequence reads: CASSYSEQANEQFF. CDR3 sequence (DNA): TGTGCCAGCAGTTACTCGGAACAGGCCAATGAGCAGTTCTTC.

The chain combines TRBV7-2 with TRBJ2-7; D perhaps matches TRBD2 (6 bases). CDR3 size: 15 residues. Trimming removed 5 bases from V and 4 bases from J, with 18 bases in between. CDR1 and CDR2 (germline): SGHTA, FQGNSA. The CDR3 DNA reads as TGTGCCAGCAGCCCCGGAGGGGCCAGGGAATACGAGCAGTACTTC. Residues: CASSPGGAREYEQYF.

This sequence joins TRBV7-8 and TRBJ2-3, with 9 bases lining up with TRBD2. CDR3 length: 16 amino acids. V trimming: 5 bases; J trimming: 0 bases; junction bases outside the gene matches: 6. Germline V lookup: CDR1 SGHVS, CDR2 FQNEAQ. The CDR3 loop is CASSLGLATSTDTQYF. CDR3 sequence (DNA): TGTGCCAGCAGCCTCGGACTAGCGACTAGCACAGATACGCAGTATTTT.

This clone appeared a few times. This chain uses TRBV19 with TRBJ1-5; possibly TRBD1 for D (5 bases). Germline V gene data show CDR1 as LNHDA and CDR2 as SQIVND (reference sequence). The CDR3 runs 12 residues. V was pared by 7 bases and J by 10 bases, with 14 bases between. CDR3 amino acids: CASKGMGGPQHF. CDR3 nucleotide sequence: TGTGCCAGTAAAGGAATGGGGGGTCCCCAGCATTTT.

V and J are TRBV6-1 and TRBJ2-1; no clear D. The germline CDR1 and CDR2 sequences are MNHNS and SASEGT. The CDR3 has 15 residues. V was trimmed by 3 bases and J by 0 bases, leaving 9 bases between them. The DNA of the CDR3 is TGTGCCAGCAGTGAGGCGGCTAGCTCCTACAATGAGCAGTTCTTC. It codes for CASSEAASSYNEQFF.

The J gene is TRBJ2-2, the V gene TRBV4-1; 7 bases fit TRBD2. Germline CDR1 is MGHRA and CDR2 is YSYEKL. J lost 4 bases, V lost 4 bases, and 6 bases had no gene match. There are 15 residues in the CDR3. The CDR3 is CASSRPGTTTGELFF. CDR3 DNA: TGCGCCAGCAGCCGTCCCGGGACTACCACCGGGGAGCTGTTTTTT.

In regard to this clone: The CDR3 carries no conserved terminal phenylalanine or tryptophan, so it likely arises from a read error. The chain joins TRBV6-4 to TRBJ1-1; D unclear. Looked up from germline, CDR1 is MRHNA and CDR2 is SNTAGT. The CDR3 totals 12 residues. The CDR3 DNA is TGTGCAATAAGGACGGGGAACACTGAAGCTTTCTCT. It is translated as CAIRTGNTEAFS.

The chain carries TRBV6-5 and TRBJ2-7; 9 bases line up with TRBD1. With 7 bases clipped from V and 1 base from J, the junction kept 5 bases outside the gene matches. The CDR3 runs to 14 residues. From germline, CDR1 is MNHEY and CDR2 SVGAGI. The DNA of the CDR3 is TGTGCCAGCACCCCGGACAGGGGATCCTACGAGCAGTACTTC. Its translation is CASTPDRGSYEQYF.

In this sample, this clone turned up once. The CDR3 is CASSVGAGTEAFF. The CDR3 nucleotides read TGTGCCAGCAGTGTCGGCGCGGGTACTGAAGCTTTCTTT. V usage is TRBV6-4 and J usage is TRBJ1-1; D is uncertain. The CDR3 covers 13 residues. V lost 4 bases, J lost 5 bases, and 11 bases lay in between. Germline V gene lookup returns CDR1 MRHNA and CDR2 SNTAGT.

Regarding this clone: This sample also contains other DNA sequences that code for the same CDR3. The CDR3 loop is CASTFRTSGRGRKTDTQYF. The CDR3 DNA reads as TGCGCCAGCACTTTCCGGACTAGCGGCCGTGGAAGGAAGACAGATACGCAGTATTTT. The rearrangement links TRBV5-1 to TRBJ2-3; 10 bases align to TRBD2. The junction had 19 bases not matched to a gene; V was cut back by 6 bases and J by 3 bases. The CDR3 contains 19 residues. Germline loops: CDR1 SGHRS, CDR2 YFSETQ.

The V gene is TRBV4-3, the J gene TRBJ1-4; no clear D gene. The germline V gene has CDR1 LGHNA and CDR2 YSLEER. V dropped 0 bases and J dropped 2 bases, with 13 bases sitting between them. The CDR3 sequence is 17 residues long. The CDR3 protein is CASSQDPTRGTNEKLFF. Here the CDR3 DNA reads TGCGCCAGCAGCCAAGATCCCACAAGAGGGACTAATGAAAAACTGTTTTTT.

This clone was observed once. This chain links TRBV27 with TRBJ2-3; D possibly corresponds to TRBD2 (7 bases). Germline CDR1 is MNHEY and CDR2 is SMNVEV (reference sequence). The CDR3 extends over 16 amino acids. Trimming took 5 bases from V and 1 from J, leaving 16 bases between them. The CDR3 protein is CASSRLGGRGTDTQYF. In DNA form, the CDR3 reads TGTGCCAGCAGTCGTCTGGGGGGGCGGGGCACAGATACGCAGTATTTT.

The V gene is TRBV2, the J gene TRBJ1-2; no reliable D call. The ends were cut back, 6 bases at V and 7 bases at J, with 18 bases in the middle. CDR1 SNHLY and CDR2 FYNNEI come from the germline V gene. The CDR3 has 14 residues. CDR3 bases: TGTGCCAGCAGAGTCACCCACAGCTCCGGTGGCTACACCTTC. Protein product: CASRVTHSSGGYTF.

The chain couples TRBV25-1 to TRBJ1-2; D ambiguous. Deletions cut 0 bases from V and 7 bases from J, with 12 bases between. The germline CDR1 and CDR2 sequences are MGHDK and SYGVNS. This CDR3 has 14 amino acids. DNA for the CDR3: TGTGCCAGCAGTGAATATTGGCCTGCTGGTGGCTACACCTTC. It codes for CASSEYWPAGGYTF.

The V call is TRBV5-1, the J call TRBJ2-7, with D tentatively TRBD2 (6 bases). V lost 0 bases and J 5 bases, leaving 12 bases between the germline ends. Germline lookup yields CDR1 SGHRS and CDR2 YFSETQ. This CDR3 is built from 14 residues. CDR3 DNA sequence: TGCGCCAGCAGCTTGGTTCAGGGACTCAACGAGCAGTACTTC. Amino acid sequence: CASSLVQGLNEQYF.

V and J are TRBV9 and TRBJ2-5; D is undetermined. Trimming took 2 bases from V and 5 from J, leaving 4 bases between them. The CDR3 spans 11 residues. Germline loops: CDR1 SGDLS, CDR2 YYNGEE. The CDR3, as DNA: TGTGCCAGCAGCGTGAGGGAGACCCAGTACTTC. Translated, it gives CASSVRETQYF.

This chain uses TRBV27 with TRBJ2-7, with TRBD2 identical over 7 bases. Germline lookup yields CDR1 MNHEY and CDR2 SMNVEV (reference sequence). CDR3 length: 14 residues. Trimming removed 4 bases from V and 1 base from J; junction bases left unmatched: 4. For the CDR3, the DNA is TGTGCCAGCAGTTCCGTAGCGGGTTCCTACGAGCAGTACTTC. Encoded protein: CASSSVAGSYEQYF.

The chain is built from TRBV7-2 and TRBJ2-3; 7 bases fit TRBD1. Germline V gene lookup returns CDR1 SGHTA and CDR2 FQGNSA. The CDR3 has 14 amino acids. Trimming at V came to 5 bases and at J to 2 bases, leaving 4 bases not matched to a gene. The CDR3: CASSGGQFTDTQYF. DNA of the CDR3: TGTGCCAGCAGCGGGGGACAGTTCACAGATACGCAGTATTTT.

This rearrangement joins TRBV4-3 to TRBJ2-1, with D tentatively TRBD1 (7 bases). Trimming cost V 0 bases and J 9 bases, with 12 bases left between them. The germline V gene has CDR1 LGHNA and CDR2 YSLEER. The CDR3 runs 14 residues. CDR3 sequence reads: CASSQDPGGIEQFF. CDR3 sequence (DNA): TGCGCCAGCAGCCAAGATCCAGGGGGGATTGAGCAGTTCTTC.

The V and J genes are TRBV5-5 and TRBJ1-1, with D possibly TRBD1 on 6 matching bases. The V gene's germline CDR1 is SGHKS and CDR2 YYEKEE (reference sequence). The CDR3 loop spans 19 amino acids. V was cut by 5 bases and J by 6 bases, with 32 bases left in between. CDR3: CASSPLLGAAYETNSEAFF. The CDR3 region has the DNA TGTGCCAGCAGTCCCCTTCTGGGGGCAGCCTATGAAACGAATTCTGAAGCTTTCTTT.

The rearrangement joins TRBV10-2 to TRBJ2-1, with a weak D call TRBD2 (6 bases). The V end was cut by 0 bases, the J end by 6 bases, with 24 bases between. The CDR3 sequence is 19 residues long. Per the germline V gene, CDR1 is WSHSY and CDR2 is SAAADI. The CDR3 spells CASSESGGASVWQGNEQFF. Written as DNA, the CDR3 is TGCGCCAGCAGTGAGTCGGGGGGTGCTAGCGTTTGGCAAGGCAATGAGCAGTTCTTC.

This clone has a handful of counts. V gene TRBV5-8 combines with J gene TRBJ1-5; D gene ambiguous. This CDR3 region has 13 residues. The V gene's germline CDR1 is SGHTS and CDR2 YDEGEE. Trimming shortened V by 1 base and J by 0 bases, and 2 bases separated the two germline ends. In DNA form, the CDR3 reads TGTGCCAGCAGCTTGCTTAGCAATCAGCCCCAGCATTTT. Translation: CASSLLSNQPQHF.

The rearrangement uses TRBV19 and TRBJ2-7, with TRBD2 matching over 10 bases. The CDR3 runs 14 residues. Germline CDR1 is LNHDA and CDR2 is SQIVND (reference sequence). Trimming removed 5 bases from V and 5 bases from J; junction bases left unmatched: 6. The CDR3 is CASSGSGRRNEQYF. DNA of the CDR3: TGTGCCAGTAGTGGTAGCGGGAGGAGGAACGAGCAGTACTTC.

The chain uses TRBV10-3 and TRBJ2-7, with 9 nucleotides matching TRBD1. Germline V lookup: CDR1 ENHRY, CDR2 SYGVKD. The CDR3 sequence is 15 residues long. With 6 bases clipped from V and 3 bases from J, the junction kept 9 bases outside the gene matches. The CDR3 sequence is CAIREGTGGFYEQYF. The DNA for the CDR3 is TGTGCCATCAGGGAGGGAACAGGGGGCTTCTACGAGCAGTACTTC.

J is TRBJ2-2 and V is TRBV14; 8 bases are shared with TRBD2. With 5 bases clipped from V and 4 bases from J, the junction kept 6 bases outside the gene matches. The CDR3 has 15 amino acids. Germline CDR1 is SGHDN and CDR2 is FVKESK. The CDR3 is CASSYGLASTGELFF. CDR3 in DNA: TGTGCCAGCAGCTATGGACTAGCTTCCACCGGGGAGCTGTTTTTT.

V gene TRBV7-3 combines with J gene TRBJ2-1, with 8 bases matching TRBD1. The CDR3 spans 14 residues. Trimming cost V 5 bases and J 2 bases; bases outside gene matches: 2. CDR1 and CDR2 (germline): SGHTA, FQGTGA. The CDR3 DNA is TGTGCCAGCAGCCCGGACAGGGCCTACAATGAGCAGTTCTTC. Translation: CASSPDRAYNEQFF. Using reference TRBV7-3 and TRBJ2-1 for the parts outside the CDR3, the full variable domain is GAGVSQTPSNKVTEKGKYVELRCDPISGHTALYWYRQSLGQGPEFLIYFQGTGAADDSGLPNDRFFAVRPEGSVSTLKIQRTERGDSAVYLCASSPDRAYNEQFFGPGTRLTVL.

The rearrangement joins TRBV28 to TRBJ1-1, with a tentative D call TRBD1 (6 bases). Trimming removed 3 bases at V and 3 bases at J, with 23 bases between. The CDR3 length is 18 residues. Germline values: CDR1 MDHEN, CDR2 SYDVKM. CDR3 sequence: CASSFGTINYEGHTEAFF. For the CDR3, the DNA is TGTGCCAGCAGTTTTGGGACAATAAATTACGAGGGGCACACTGAAGCTTTCTTT.